The 13 T cell receptor beta chains below were found in one sample sequenced in a study of T cell repertoires in cytomegalovirus infection. In TCRdb, the reads were re-called with MiXCR into one record per CDR3 protein. The sample holds 700,000 to 950,000 distinct CDR3 sequences; approximately 32% are singletons and the top ten take 9.5% to 15%. Antigen specificity for these receptors is unknown. The input for sequencing was cultured CD8+ T cells from PBMCs, taken from culture after CMV antigen stimulation. Source of these receptors: a human donor in good health (CMV status not recorded). Some clones in this sample may be carry-over from other donors' samples.

The rearrangement links TRBV4-3 to TRBJ1-1; D unresolved. V was trimmed by 1 base and J by 11 bases, leaving 14 bases between them. Germline CDR1 LGHNA, CDR2 YSLEER. The CDR3 has 13 residues. In DNA form, the CDR3 reads TGCGCCAGCAGCCAAGGCATATTATTGGGGGCTTTCTTT. Its protein is CASSQGILLGAFF.

CDR3 protein: CASSLNGRYSAGRTREETQYF. In DNA, the CDR3 is TGTGCCAGCAGCTTAAACGGGAGATATTCAGCCGGCAGAACAAGAGAGGAGACCCAGTACTTC. V usage is TRBV11-2 and J usage is TRBJ2-5; TRBD2 might be the D (6 bases). CDR3 length equals 21 residues. Germline values: CDR1 SGHAT, CDR2 FQNNGV. V was cut by 2 bases and J by 5 bases, with 33 bases left in between.

V usage is TRBV7-9 and J usage is TRBJ1-2; 7 bases match TRBD1. With 6 bases clipped from V and 8 bases from J, the junction kept 9 bases outside the gene matches. Germline assignment: CDR1 SEHNR and CDR2 FQNEAQ (reference sequence). This CDR3 contains 13 residues. The CDR3 protein is CASRPTGQKGYTF. The CDR3 region has the DNA TGTGCCAGCAGACCGACGGGACAGAAGGGCTACACCTTC.

The chain recombines TRBV5-6 with TRBJ1-2; D uncertain. Germline values: CDR1 SGHDT, CDR2 YYEEEE. This CDR3 contains 13 residues. V gave up 4 bases and J gave up 3 bases, with 10 bases separating them. CDR3 nucleotides: TGTGCCAGCAGCGGAGGATTTTACTATGGCTACACCTTC. Translated, it gives CASSGGFYYGYTF.

The genes are TRBV27 and TRBJ1-2; D ambiguous. The CDR3 has 14 amino acids. V was clipped by 4 bases and J by 4 bases, with 13 bases between them. Germline lookup yields CDR1 MNHEY and CDR2 SMNVEV (reference sequence). CDR3 in amino acids: CASSSITAGYGYTF. Written as DNA, the CDR3 is TGTGCCAGCAGTTCAATAACAGCGGGCTATGGCTACACCTTC.

This clonotype was counted at least ten times. The chain has TRBV12-3 or TRBV12-4 and TRBJ1-5; 7 bases line up with TRBD1. The CDR3 spans 14 residues. V shed 4 bases and J 5 bases; nucleotides not matched to a gene: 5. The CDR3 region is CASSSHRGDQPQHF. The CDR3 DNA is TGTGCCAGCAGTTCCCACAGGGGCGATCAGCCCCAGCATTTT.

The chain has TRBV5-1 and TRBJ2-3; the match to TRBD2 covers 9 bases. The trim removed 0 bases at V and 3 bases at J, leaving 11 bases unmatched. There are 18 residues in the CDR3. CDR1 and CDR2 from the germline V gene are SGHRS and YFSETQ. The CDR3: CASSLDWRGGEETDTQYF. For the CDR3, the DNA is TGCGCCAGCAGCTTGGATTGGCGCGGGGGGGAGGAGACAGATACGCAGTATTTT.

A note on this clonotype: One end of the junction does not line up with germline, which may come from a read error. This chain links TRBV6-1 with TRBJ1-2, with D perhaps matching TRBD1 (5 bases). The CDR3 totals 13 residues. CDR1 is MNHNS, CDR2 SASEGT, per germline. CDR3 nucleotide sequence: TGTGCCAGCAGTGAAGGGAGGGGTGTGGGACCTTTCTTC. This gives the protein CASSEGRGVGPFF.

The chain has TRBV5-1 and TRBJ1-1; 7 positions agree with TRBD1. CDR1 is SGHRS, CDR2 YFSETQ, per germline. V lost 3 bases to trimming and J lost 2 bases; unmatched junction nucleotides: 7. This CDR3 comprises 15 residues. CDR3 DNA: TGCGCCAGCAGCTGGACAGGTATTACAAACACTGAAGCTTTCTTT. This gives the protein CASSWTGITNTEAFF.

This clonotype has more than one count but fewer than ten. The V gene is TRBV12-3 or TRBV12-4, the J gene TRBJ1-1; maybe TRBD1 (5 bases). CDR3 length: 12 residues. The V end was cut by 10 bases, the J end by 1 base, with 10 bases between. CDR3 protein: CATGHSNTEAFF. The CDR3 bases are TGTGCCACCGGACATTCGAACACTGAAGCTTTCTTT.

This chain joins TRBV6-5 and TRBJ1-6, with 8 bases fitting TRBD1. The CDR3 length is 17 residues. Germline V CDR1 and CDR2: MNHEY, SVGAGI. V lost 2 bases to trimming and J lost 9 bases; unmatched junction nucleotides: 12. CDR3 coding DNA: TGTGCCAGCAGTTACCACCAGACAGGGGTAGTGCTTTCACCCCTCCACTTT. Encoded protein: CASSYHQTGVVLSPLHF.

This clonotype turned up a few times. The rearrangement links TRBV6-1 to TRBJ2-4, with D possibly matching TRBD1 (5 bases). V gave up 0 bases and J gave up 4 bases, with 10 bases separating them. Germline V lookup: CDR1 MNHNS, CDR2 SASEGT. CDR3 length equals 15 residues. The CDR3 here is CASSEATGPKNIQYF. The CDR3 DNA sequence: TGTGCCAGCAGTGAAGCAACAGGTCCAAAAAACATTCAGTACTTC.

Worth noting for this clonotype: Germline is not matched at one junction end, which may reflect a read error. DNA of the CDR3: TGTGCCAGTAGTCCATACTCTAGGGGCGACGGGCAGCCCCAGCGTTTT. Translation gives CASSPYSRGDGQPQRF. The gene calls are TRBV19 and TRBJ1-5, with D possibly TRBD1 on 5 matching bases. The CDR3 totals 16 residues. From germline, CDR1 is LNHDA and CDR2 SQIVND (reference sequence).